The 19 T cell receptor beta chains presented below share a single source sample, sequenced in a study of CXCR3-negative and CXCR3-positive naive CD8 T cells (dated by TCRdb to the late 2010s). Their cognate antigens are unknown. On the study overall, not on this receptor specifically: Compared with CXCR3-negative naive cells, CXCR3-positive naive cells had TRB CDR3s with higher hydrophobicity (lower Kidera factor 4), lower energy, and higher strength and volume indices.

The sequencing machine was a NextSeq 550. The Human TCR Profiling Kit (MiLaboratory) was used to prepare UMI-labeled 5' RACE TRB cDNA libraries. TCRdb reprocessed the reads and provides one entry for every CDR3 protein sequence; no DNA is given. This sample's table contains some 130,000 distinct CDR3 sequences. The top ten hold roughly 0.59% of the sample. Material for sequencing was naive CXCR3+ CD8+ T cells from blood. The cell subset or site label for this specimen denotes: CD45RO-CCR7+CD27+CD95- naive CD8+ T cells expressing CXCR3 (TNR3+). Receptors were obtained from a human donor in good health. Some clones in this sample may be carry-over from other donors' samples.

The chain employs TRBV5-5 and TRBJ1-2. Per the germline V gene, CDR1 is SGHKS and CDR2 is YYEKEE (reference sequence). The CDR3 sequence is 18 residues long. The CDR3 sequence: CASSARPGPSMELWSYTF.

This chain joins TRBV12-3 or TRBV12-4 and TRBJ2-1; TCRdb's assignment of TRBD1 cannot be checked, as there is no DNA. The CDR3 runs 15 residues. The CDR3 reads CASSPGGVMGNEQFF.

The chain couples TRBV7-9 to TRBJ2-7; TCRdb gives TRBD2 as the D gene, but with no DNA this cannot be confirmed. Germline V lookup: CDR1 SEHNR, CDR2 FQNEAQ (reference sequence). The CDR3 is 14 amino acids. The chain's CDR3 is CASSLVGIAVEQYF.

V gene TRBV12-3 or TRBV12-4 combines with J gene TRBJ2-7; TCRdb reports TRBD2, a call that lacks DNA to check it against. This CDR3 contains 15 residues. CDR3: CASSPPGGPIDEQYF.

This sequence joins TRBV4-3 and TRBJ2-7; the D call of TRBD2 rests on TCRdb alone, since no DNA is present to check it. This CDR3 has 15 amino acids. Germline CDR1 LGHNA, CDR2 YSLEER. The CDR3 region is CASSQDEEGGYEQYF.

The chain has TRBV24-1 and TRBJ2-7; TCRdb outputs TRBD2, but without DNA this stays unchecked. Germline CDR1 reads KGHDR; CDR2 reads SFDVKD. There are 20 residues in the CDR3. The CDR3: CATPAPPACNPKGATHEQYF.

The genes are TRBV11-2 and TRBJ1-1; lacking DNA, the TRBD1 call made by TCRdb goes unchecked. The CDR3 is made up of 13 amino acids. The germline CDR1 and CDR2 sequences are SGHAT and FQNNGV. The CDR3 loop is CASSDGTLTGAFF.

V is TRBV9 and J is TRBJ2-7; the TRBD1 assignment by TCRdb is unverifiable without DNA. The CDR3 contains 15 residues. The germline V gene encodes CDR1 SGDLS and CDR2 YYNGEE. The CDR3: CASSVARAGGAPQYF. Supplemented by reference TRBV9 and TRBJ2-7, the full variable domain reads DSGVTQTPKHLITATGQRVTLRCSPRSGDLSVYWYQQSLDQGLQFLIQYYNGEERAKGNILERFSAQQFPDLHSELNLSSLELGDSALYFCASSVARAGGAPQYFGPGTRLTVT.

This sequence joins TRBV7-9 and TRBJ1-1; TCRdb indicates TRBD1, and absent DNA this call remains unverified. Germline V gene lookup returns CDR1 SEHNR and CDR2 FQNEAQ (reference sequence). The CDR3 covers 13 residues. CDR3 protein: CASRQGGDTEAFF.

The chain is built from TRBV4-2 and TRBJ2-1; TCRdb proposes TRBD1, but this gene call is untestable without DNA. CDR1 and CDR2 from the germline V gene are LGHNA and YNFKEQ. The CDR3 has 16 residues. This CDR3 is CASSQTGGGVWGEQFF.

The CDR3 loop reads CSVYRGEGETQYF. J is TRBJ2-5 and V is TRBV29-1; TCRdb reports TRBD2, a call that lacks DNA to check it against. The germline gives CDR1 SQVTM, CDR2 ANQGSEA. The CDR3 sequence is 13 residues long.

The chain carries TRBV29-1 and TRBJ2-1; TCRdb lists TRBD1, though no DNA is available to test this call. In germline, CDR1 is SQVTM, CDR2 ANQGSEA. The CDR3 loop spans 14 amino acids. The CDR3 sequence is CSVEGRWGADEQFF.

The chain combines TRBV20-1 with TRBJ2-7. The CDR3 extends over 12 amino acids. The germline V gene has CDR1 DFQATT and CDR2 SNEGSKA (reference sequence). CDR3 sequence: CSARDRGGEQYF.

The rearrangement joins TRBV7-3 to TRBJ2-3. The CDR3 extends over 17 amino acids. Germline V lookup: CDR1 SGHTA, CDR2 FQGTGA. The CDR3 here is CASSGNRQDHSTDTQYF.

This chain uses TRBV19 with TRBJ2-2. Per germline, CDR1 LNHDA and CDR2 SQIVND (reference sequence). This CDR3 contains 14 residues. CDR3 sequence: CASSIGSVTGELFF.

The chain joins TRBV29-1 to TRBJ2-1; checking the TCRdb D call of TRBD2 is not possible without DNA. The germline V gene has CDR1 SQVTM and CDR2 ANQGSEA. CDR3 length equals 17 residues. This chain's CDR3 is CSPRHLDNPSLGNEQFF.

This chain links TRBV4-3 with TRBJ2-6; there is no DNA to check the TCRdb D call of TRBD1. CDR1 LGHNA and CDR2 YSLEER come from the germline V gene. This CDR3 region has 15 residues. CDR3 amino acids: CASSQSGAGANVLTF.

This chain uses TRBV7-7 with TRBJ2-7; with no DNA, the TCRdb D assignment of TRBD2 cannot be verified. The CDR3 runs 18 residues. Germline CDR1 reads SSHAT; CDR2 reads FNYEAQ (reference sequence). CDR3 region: CASRPLPGTSGVSYEQYF.

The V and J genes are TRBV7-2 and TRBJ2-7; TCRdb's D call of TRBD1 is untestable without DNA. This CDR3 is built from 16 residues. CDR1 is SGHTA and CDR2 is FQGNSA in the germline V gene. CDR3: CASSPTPPGAEDEQYF.